This is a list of T cell receptor beta chains from one sample in a study of blood T cell repertoires in COVID-19. Here immunoSEQ multiplex PCR was the method, and the copy in TCRdb shows in-frame clones only, minus some. The table lists 70,000 to 90,000 clones, 85% of them singletons. Sequencing used peripheral blood. Receptor source: a man between 60 and 75 years old with acute or convalescent COVID-19. CDR3s include the opening cysteine and the closing phenylalanine or tryptophan. D genes are given only for firm matches. Clone size, where shown, is once, few, many, or a class for clones that have expanded.

J | D | V | size | CDR3 | DNA
TRBJ2-7 | TRBD2 | TRBV10-3 | once | CAISETSGSYEQYF | TGTGCCATCAGTGAGACTAGCGGAAGCTACGAGCAGTACTTC
TRBJ1-5 | - | TRBV19 | - | CASSISGEGQPQHF | TGTGCCAGTAGTATTTCGGGGGAGGGTCAGCCCCAGCATTTT
TRBJ2-4 | - | TRBV19 | once | CASSIGGVAKNIQYF | TGTGCCAGTAGTATAGGGGGGGTAGCCAAAAACATTCAGTACTTC
TRBJ2-7 | - | TRBV30 | - | CASQERGTGSSYEQYF | TGTGCCTCCCAAGAGAGGGGCACCGGGAGCTCCTACGAGCAGTACTTC
TRBJ2-7 | - | TRBV3-1/TRBV3-2 | - | CASSQSGWGGRNYEQYF | TGTGCCAGCAGCCAAAGTGGATGGGGGGGGCGCAATTACGAGCAGTACTTC
TRBJ2-7 | - | TRBV4-3 | - | CASSQVGGYEQYF | TGCGCCAGCAGCCAAGTAGGCGGCTACGAGCAGTACTTC
TRBJ1-3 | TRBD1 | TRBV6-1 | - | CASSEERTGTNTIYF | TGTGCCAGCAGTGAAGAAAGGACAGGGACGAACACCATATATTTT
TRBJ2-7 | - | TRBV29-1 | - | CSVEDFRGARDEQYF | TGCAGCGTTGAAGATTTCCGGGGGGCGCGGGACGAGCAGTACTTC
TRBJ2-7 | - | TRBV30 | - | CAWSVPPGRKQYF | TGTGCCTGGAGTGTACCCCCAGGCAGAAAGCAGTACTTC
TRBJ2-1 | - | TRBV6-4 | - | CASSVDSSYNEQFF | TGTGCCAGCAGTGTAGACAGCTCCTACAATGAGCAGTTCTTC
TRBJ2-3 | - | TRBV5-1 | few | CASSFQGFTDTQYF | TGCGCCAGCAGCTTCCAGGGCTTCACAGATACGCAGTATTTT
TRBJ1-2 | TRBD1 | TRBV29-1 | many | CSVVTTGGASGYTF | TGCAGCGTTGTAACCACAGGGGGGGCGAGTGGCTACACCTTC
TRBJ2-1 | TRBD1 | TRBV27 | - | CASSSADRYYNEQFF | TGTGCCAGCAGTTCCGCGGACAGGTATTACAATGAGCAGTTCTTC
TRBJ2-1 | - | TRBV6-6 | - | CASSYRGTPLDEQFF | TGTGCCAGCAGTTACCGCGGGACCCCTTTGGATGAGCAGTTCTTC
TRBJ1-3 | - | TRBV2 | - | CASSPRGAGNTIYF | TGTGCCAGCAGTCCCCGGGGGGCTGGAAACACCATATATTTT
TRBJ1-5 | - | TRBV6-2/TRBV6-3 | - | CASSYPHAGRSQHF | TGTGCCAGCAGTTACCCCCACGCGGGTCGTTCCCAGCATTTT
TRBJ2-7 | TRBD2 | TRBV6-5 | - | CASSYSGGGRGYEQYF | TGTGCCAGCAGTTACTCGGGCGGGGGTAGGGGCTACGAGCAGTACTTC
TRBJ2-2 | - | TRBV9 | - | CASSVGVTANTGELFF | TGTGCCAGCAGCGTAGGGGTGACAGCGAACACCGGGGAGCTGTTTTTT
TRBJ1-2 | - | TRBV27 | few | CASRPQGEYGYTF | TGTGCCAGCCGACCCCAGGGCGAGTATGGCTACACCTTC
TRBJ2-7 | TRBD2 | TRBV19 | - | CASSITSGSASSYEQYF | TGTGCCAGTAGTATTACTAGCGGGAGCGCCAGCTCCTACGAGCAGTACTTC
TRBJ1-2 | - | TRBV28 | - | CASSSPGQFGYTF | TGTGCCAGCAGTTCGCCGGGACAATTTGGCTACACCTTC
TRBJ2-7 | TRBD2 | TRBV5-5 | once | CASSLGTQRGAYEQYF | TGTGCCAGCAGCTTGGGCACCCAGCGGGGGGCCTACGAGCAGTACTTC
TRBJ2-3 | TRBD2 | TRBV9 | - | CASSVLTGGRTDTQYF | TGTGCCAGCAGCGTACTAACGGGGGGGCGCACAGATACGCAGTATTTT
TRBJ2-7 | TRBD2 | TRBV4-1 | - | CASSQSTSGASYEQYF | TGCGCCAGCAGCCAGTCGACTAGCGGGGCATCCTACGAGCAGTACTTC
TRBJ2-1 | - | TRBV2 | - | CATTGRWDQQFF | TGTGCCACTACAGGGCGGTGGGATCAGCAGTTCTTC
TRBJ2-2 | TRBD2 | TRBV19 | - | CASSTTGGPDTGELFF | TGTGCCAGTAGTACCACGGGGGGGCCGGACACCGGGGAGCTGTTTTTT
TRBJ1-2 | - | TRBV19 | - | CASSSLGYGYTF | TGTGCCAGTAGTTCTCTCGGCTATGGCTACACCTTC
TRBJ1-2 | - | TRBV5-4 | few | CASSFDLDYGYTF | TGTGCCAGCAGCTTTGACTTGGACTATGGCTACACCTTC
TRBJ2-7 | - | TRBV30 | - | CAWSSGGYEQYF | TGTGCCTGGAGTAGCGGAGGCTACGAGCAGTACTTC
TRBJ2-3 | - | TRBV6-5 | - | CASKKADTQYF | TGTGCCAGCAAAAAAGCGGATACGCAGTATTTT
TRBJ2-1 | - | TRBV12-5 | few | CASGLVPLVAPYNEQFF | TGTGCTAGTGGTTTGGTACCGCTAGTGGCCCCCTACAATGAGCAGTTCTTC
TRBJ1-5 | - | TRBV2 | - | CASHQGLVDQPQHF | TGTGCCAGCCACCAGGGTTTGGTGGATCAGCCCCAGCATTTT
TRBJ1-6 | - | TRBV30 | - | CAWTPDSSSYNSPLHF | TGTGCCTGGACCCCGGACAGTAGCTCCTATAATTCACCCCTCCACTTT
TRBJ2-3 | TRBD2 | TRBV15 | - | CATSRRLADSTDTQYF | TGTGCCACCAGCAGACGACTAGCGGATTCCACAGATACGCAGTATTTT
TRBJ2-7 | - | TRBV12-5 | - | CASGVDSSYEQYF | TGTGCTAGTGGGGTTGACAGTTCCTACGAGCAGTACTTC
TRBJ2-7 | TRBD1 | TRBV6-2/TRBV6-3 | - | CASSGQGSSSYEQYF | TGTGCCAGCAGTGGACAGGGGTCGAGCTCCTACGAGCAGTACTTC
TRBJ1-2 | - | TRBV6-5 | - | CASSPWTNYGYTF | TGTGCCAGCAGTCCTTGGACAAACTATGGCTACACCTTC
TRBJ2-1 | TRBD2 | TRBV6-4 | - | CASSETGTRAYNEQFF | TGTGCCAGCAGTGAAACCGGGACTAGGGCCTACAATGAGCAGTTCTTC
TRBJ2-5 | - | TRBV11-2 | few | CASSIKGTGEETQYF | TGTGCCAGCAGCATCAAGGGAACGGGGGAAGAGACCCAGTACTTC
TRBJ2-7 | TRBD1 | TRBV7-9 | - | CASSSRTGGTGYEQYF | TGTGCCAGCAGCTCACGAACAGGGGGCACTGGATACGAGCAGTACTTC
TRBJ2-1 | TRBD1 | TRBV2 | - | CASSERDRGRREQFF | TGTGCCAGCAGTGAAAGGGACAGGGGGCGACGTGAGCAGTTCTTC
TRBJ2-7 | - | TRBV5-1 | - | CASSSTYEQYF | TGCGCCAGCAGCTCCACCTACGAGCAGTACTTC
TRBJ2-1 | TRBD1 | TRBV6-5 | - | CASSYAGTGKLNEQFF | TGTGCCAGCAGTTACGCTGGGACAGGCAAACTAAATGAGCAGTTCTTC
TRBJ1-6 | - | TRBV3-1/TRBV3-2 | - | CASSQVDSNSPLHF | TGTGCCAGCAGCCAAGTGGACAGCAATTCACCCCTCCACTTT
TRBJ2-1 | - | TRBV4-1 | - | CASSQDRAVAVHNEQFF | TGCGCCAGCAGCCAAGACAGGGCGGTAGCAGTCCACAATGAGCAGTTCTTC
TRBJ1-6 | TRBD1 | TRBV6-2/TRBV6-3 | - | CASSFGQGENSPLHF | TGTGCCAGCAGTTTTGGACAGGGGGAAAATTCACCCCTCCACTTT
TRBJ1-2 | TRBD1 | TRBV7-2 | - | CASSLATGTASYGYTF | TGTGCCAGCAGCTTAGCGACAGGGACAGCGAGCTATGGCTACACCTTC
TRBJ1-2 | TRBD1 | TRBV6-1 | - | CASSEQGTEYGYTF | TGTGCCAGCAGTGAACAAGGGACAGAGTATGGCTACACCTTC
TRBJ2-4 | - | TRBV5-1 | - | CASSLELGAHKNIQYF | TGCGCCAGCAGCTTGGAGTTGGGGGCCCACAAAAACATTCAGTACTTC
TRBJ2-5 | TRBD2 | TRBV4-1 | - | CASAWRERQETQYF | TGCGCCAGCGCCTGGCGGGAGCGTCAAGAGACCCAGTACTTC
TRBJ1-3 | - | TRBV21-1 | - | CASSNGTRGNSGNTIYF | TGTGCCAGCAGCAACGGGACTCGAGGGAACTCTGGAAACACCATATATTTT
TRBJ1-1 | - | TRBV2 | once | CASSQSSTANTEAFF | TGTGCCAGCAGCCAAAGCTCGACAGCTAACACTGAAGCTTTCTTT
TRBJ2-7 | TRBD2 | TRBV5-1 | - | CASSLALTSGRIHEQYF | TGCGCCAGCAGCTTGGCCCTTACTAGCGGGAGAATCCACGAGCAGTACTTC
TRBJ2-7 | TRBD1 | TRBV3-1/TRBV3-2 | - | CASSQTGVRSYEQYF | TGTGCCAGCAGCCAAACAGGGGTGAGGTCCTACGAGCAGTACTTC
TRBJ2-2 | TRBD2 | TRBV6-5 | - | CASSQRERGTGELFF | TGTGCCAGCAGCCAGCGGGAGCGGGGCACCGGGGAGCTGTTTTTT
TRBJ1-5 | - | TRBV9 | - | CASSATDSNQPQHF | TGTGCCAGCAGCGCGACAGATAGCAATCAGCCCCAGCATTTT
TRBJ1-4 | TRBD1 | TRBV4-1 | once | CASSQVQGEKLFF | TGCGCCAGCAGCCAGGTACAGGGGGAAAAACTGTTTTTT
TRBJ1-6 | TRBD1 | TRBV18 | - | CASSPQGQTYNSPLHF | TGTGCCAGCTCACCTCAGGGACAGACGTATAATTCACCCCTCCACTTT
TRBJ1-1 | - | TRBV11-3 | - | CASSSGGGTEAFF | TGTGCCAGCAGCTCCGGGGGGGGCACTGAAGCTTTCTTT
TRBJ2-1 | - | TRBV30 | - | CAWKSQVSNEQFF | TGTGCCTGGAAGTCCCAGGTGAGCAATGAGCAGTTCTTC